This entry lists 27 T cell receptor beta chains sequenced from one sample in a study of shared clonotypes between healthy human individuals. Assay: immunoSEQ multiplex PCR; the TCRdb copy retains only in-frame clones and omits some. This table has about 590,000 clones, just under 97% appearing once. Positive CCR7 selection of CD45RO-negative cells yielded the naive CD8 cells, and terminally differentiated effector memory CD45RA+ cells were excluded. Sequenced sample: naive CD8+ T cells sorted from blood. All receptors come from a woman aged 25-40 years in good health.

This sequence joins TRBV28 and TRBJ1-2; no definite D call. Germline V gene sequence: CDR1 MDHEN, CDR2 SYDVKM. The CDR3 is 12 amino acids. V lost 6 bases and J lost 3, with 8 bases in between. The CDR3 spells CASRPADYGYTF. In nucleotides, the CDR3 is TGTGCCAGCAGACCCGCAGACTATGGCTACACCTTC.

V is TRBV5-4 and J is TRBJ2-5; 7 bases are shared with TRBD1. From germline, CDR1 is SGHNT and CDR2 YYREEE (reference sequence). The CDR3 loop spans 13 amino acids. The V gene end was trimmed by 4 bases and the J gene end by 3 bases; junction bases not matched to a gene: 3. CDR3 DNA: TGTGCCAGCAGCCCCCAGGGGGAAGAGACCCAGTACTTC. It translates to CASSPQGEETQYF.

The chain carries TRBV4-1 and TRBJ2-5; TRBD1 agrees at 11 bases. Trimming at V came to 2 bases and at J to 1 base, leaving 3 bases not matched to a gene. Germline loops: CDR1 MGHRA, CDR2 YSYEKL. This CDR3 has 16 residues. The DNA of the CDR3 is TGCGCCAGCAGCCAACTCGGACAGGGGGCCCAAGAGACCCAGTACTTC. Translating it yields CASSQLGQGAQETQYF.

This clone was seen just once. The gene calls are TRBV13 and TRBJ2-1, with unresolved D. With 5 bases removed from V and 5 bases from J, the gap between germline ends came to 10 bases. The CDR3 has 13 amino acids. Germline CDR1 and CDR2: PRHDT and FYEKMQ (reference sequence). In nucleotides, the CDR3 is TGTGCCAGCAGCCGGGCCCCGGACAATGAGCAGTTCTTC. Protein product: CASSRAPDNEQFF.

Notes on this clone: The sample contains more than one DNA sequence encoding this CDR3. This chain joins TRBV28 and TRBJ2-7; D gene unclear. Trimming left V 3 bases short and J 4 bases short, with 7 bases between. The CDR3 runs to 12 residues. Looked up from germline, CDR1 is MDHEN and CDR2 is SYDVKM. CDR3 sequence reads: CASSFSRYEQYF. The CDR3 coding sequence is TGTGCCAGCAGTTTTTCTCGATACGAGCAGTACTTC.

This chain uses TRBV28 with TRBJ2-4; 10 bases are a match to TRBD1. The CDR3 contains 14 residues. CDR1 is MDHEN, CDR2 SYDVKM, per germline. With V trimmed by 5 bases and J by 8 bases, 6 bases remained unmatched. CDR3 bases: TGTGCCAGCAGTCCCCGGACAGGGGGAGACATTCAGTACTTC. Amino acid sequence: CASSPRTGGDIQYF. The full variable domain, completed using reference TRBV28 and TRBJ2-4, is DVKVTQSSRYLVKRTGEKVFLECVQDMDHENMFWYRQDPGLGLRLIYFSYDVKMKEKGDIPEGYSVSREKKERFSLILESASTNQTSMYLCASSPRTGGDIQYFGAGTRLSVL.

V and J are TRBV13 and TRBJ2-4; unclear D gene. The V gene lost 3 bases and the J gene lost 0 bases, with 15 bases spanning the gap. The germline V gene has CDR1 PRHDT and CDR2 FYEKMQ (reference sequence). CDR3 length equals 17 residues. The CDR3 region is CASSLRSATVAKNIQYF. CDR3 coding DNA: TGTGCCAGCAGCTTGCGGTCAGCGACCGTAGCCAAAAACATTCAGTACTTC.

The V and J genes are TRBV7-6 and TRBJ1-1; 9 bases fit TRBD1. The CDR3 loop spans 14 amino acids. CDR1 is SGHVS, CDR2 FNYEAQ, per germline. Trimming cost V 4 bases and J 3 bases; bases outside gene matches: 3. The CDR3 here is CASSWGQGDTEAFF. The CDR3, as DNA: TGTGCCAGCAGCTGGGGACAGGGAGACACTGAAGCTTTCTTT. The entire variable domain, with the rest obtained from reference TRBV7-6 and TRBJ1-1, is as follows: GAGVSQSPRYKVTKRGQDVALRCDPISGHVSLYWYRQALGQGPEFLTYFNYEAQQDKSGLPNDRFSAERPEGSISTLTIQRTEQRDSAMYRCASSWGQGDTEAFFGQGTRLTVV.

The chain joins TRBV2 to TRBJ2-1; D is unclear. This CDR3 has 15 residues. The germline V gene has CDR1 SNHLY and CDR2 FYNNEI. Trimming took 7 bases from V and 0 from J, leaving 13 bases between them. CDR3 sequence reads: CASMKSGISYNEQFF. CDR3 sequence (DNA): TGTGCCAGCATGAAGAGTGGTATCTCCTACAATGAGCAGTTCTTC.

This clone came up once. The chain employs TRBV7-9 and TRBJ1-2, with D unclear. The germline CDR1 and CDR2 sequences are SEHNR and FQNEAQ (reference sequence). CDR3 length: 13 amino acids. CDR3 nucleotides: TGTGCGTCGGAGGAGGGCAGCCTCTATGGCTACACCTTC. It specifies CASEEGSLYGYTF.

CDR3 residues: CASSLDEKLFF. The CDR3 coding sequence is TGTGCCAGCAGCTTGGATGAAAAACTGTTTTTT. This chain links TRBV11-2 with TRBJ1-4, with D hard to call. Germline values: CDR1 SGHAT, CDR2 FQNNGV. V lost 3 bases, J lost 6 bases, and 2 bases lay in between. This CDR3 spans 11 amino acids.

Concerning this clone: Other DNA sequences in the sample encode the same CDR3. The chain is built from TRBV11-2 and TRBJ2-7; D is ambiguous. The V end lost 3 bases, the J end lost 0 bases, and 6 bases lay between the germline ends. The CDR3 runs 13 residues. Germline V gene data show CDR1 as SGHAT and CDR2 as FQNNGV. CDR3 loop: CASSFQSSYEQYF. The CDR3 DNA reads TGTGCCAGCAGCTTCCAGAGCTCCTACGAGCAGTACTTC. The whole variable domain, remainder taken from reference TRBV11-2 and TRBJ2-7, is EAGVAQSPRYKIIEKRQSVAFWCNPISGHATLYWYQQILGQGPKLLIQFQNNGVVDDSQLPKDRFSAERLKGVDSTLKIQPAKLEDSAVYLCASSFQSSYEQYFGPGTRLTVT.

V is TRBV27 and J is TRBJ2-1, with 10 bases that match TRBD2. The CDR3 extends over 16 amino acids. Germline loops: CDR1 MNHEY, CDR2 SMNVEV (reference sequence). Germline trimming cut 4 bases from V and 10 bases from J; bases unmatched to any gene: 13. As DNA, the CDR3 is TGTGCCAGCAGTTCGTCCTCCCTAGCGGGAGCAGGGGAGCAGTTCTTC. This sequence encodes CASSSSSLAGAGEQFF.

This clone was counted once. This CDR3 is also generated by other DNA sequences in the sample. Written as DNA, the CDR3 is TGTGCCAGCAGCGTAGGCAGCAGCTCCTACGAGCAGTACTTC. It yields the protein CASSVGSSSYEQYF. The rearrangement links TRBV9 to TRBJ2-7; D uncertain. The ends were cut back, 0 bases at V and 0 bases at J, with 7 bases in the middle. Germline V gene data show CDR1 as SGDLS and CDR2 as YYNGEE. The CDR3 runs to 14 residues.

The V call is TRBV7-9, the J call TRBJ2-1, with 7 bases fitting TRBD2. The CDR3 is 15 amino acids. With 3 bases clipped from V and 2 bases from J, the junction kept 4 bases outside the gene matches. Germline CDR1 is SEHNR and CDR2 is FQNEAQ (reference sequence). CDR3 amino acids: CASSFSGRTYNEQFF. The CDR3, as DNA: TGTGCCAGCAGCTTTAGCGGGCGCACCTACAATGAGCAGTTCTTC.

Only a few counts were recorded for this clone. DNA for the CDR3: TGTGCCAGTAGTATAGGGGAGAACTATGGCTACACCTTC. The encoded protein is CASSIGENYGYTF. The genes are TRBV19 and TRBJ1-2; D is unresolved. The CDR3 runs 13 residues. Per the germline V gene, CDR1 is LNHDA and CDR2 is SQIVND (reference sequence). Trimming took 1 base from V and 2 from J, leaving 5 bases between them.

The chain couples TRBV7-3 to TRBJ2-7; 15 bases line up with TRBD2. This CDR3 is built from 19 residues. V lost 5 bases and J lost 3; bases outside the gene matches: 14. Germline loops: CDR1 SGHTA, CDR2 FQGTGA. This chain's CDR3 is CASSPQVGLAGGIFYEQYF. CDR3 DNA sequence: TGTGCCAGCAGCCCCCAAGTCGGACTAGCGGGAGGGATTTTCTACGAGCAGTACTTC.

The chain has TRBV5-1 and TRBJ1-2; the D gene is possibly TRBD1 (6 bases). Trimming pared 4 bases from V and 0 bases from J, leaving 10 bases between. The CDR3 spans 14 residues. CDR1 and CDR2 from the germline V gene are SGHRS and YFSETQ. CDR3: CASSAGVTNYGYTF. The DNA of the CDR3 is TGCGCCAGCAGCGCAGGGGTGACTAACTATGGCTACACCTTC. Together with reference TRBV5-1 and TRBJ1-2, the CDR3 gives the full variable domain: KAGVTQTPRYLIKTRGQQVTLSCSPISGHRSVSWYQQTPGQGLQFLFEYFSETQRNKGNFPGRFSGRQFSNSRSEMNVSTLELGDSALYLCASSAGVTNYGYTFGSGTRLTVV.

There are a few counts of this clone. The rearrangement uses TRBV2 and TRBJ2-1; D may be TRBD2 (5 bases). CDR1 and CDR2 from the germline V gene are SNHLY and FYNNEI. V gave up 2 bases and J gave up 10 bases, with 18 bases separating them. The CDR3 consists of 15 residues. The CDR3 protein is CASSEIARDSNEQFF. CDR3 bases: TGTGCCAGCAGTGAAATTGCCCGGGATTCCAACGAGCAGTTCTTC.

This clone has a single count. V gene TRBV28 combines with J gene TRBJ2-7; D assignment may be TRBD1 or TRBD2 (6 bases each). The CDR3 is 15 residues long. Germline V gene data show CDR1 as MDHEN and CDR2 as SYDVKM. The V gene lost 3 bases and the J gene lost 4 bases, with 16 bases spanning the gap. The chain's CDR3 is CASSFPGTGRYEQYF. The CDR3 DNA is TGTGCCAGCAGTTTTCCTGGAACAGGGAGGTACGAGCAGTACTTC.

This chain's CDR3 is CASSLIGVNTEAFF. The CDR3 coding sequence is TGTGCCAGCAGTTTAATAGGGGTGAACACTGAAGCTTTCTTT. The chain employs TRBV27 and TRBJ1-1; D is possibly TRBD1 (5 bases). The V gene lost 2 bases and the J gene lost 0 bases, with 7 bases spanning the gap. The CDR3 sequence is 14 residues long. The V gene's germline CDR1 is MNHEY and CDR2 SMNVEV (reference sequence).

The rearrangement joins TRBV7-3 to TRBJ2-3; D is uncertain. The CDR3 length is 15 residues. Trimming removed 2 bases at V and 6 bases at J, with 15 bases between. Germline V gives CDR1 SGHTA, CDR2 FQGTGA. CDR3 nucleotides: TGTGCCAGCAGCTTAGGTACGCTAGAAGGTGATACGCAGTATTTT. Translation gives CASSLGTLEGDTQYF.

This clone occurred a few times. V is TRBV7-9 and J is TRBJ1-2; 8 nucleotides agree with TRBD1. The junction had 11 bases not matched to a gene; V was cut back by 5 bases and J by 12 bases. Per the germline V gene, CDR1 is SEHNR and CDR2 is FQNEAQ (reference sequence). The CDR3 length is 13 residues. CDR3 amino acids: CASSPPGQDSNTF. CDR3 nucleotides: TGTGCCAGCAGCCCTCCGGGACAGGACAGCAACACCTTC.

The rearrangement joins TRBV5-4 to TRBJ1-1; no clear D. Germline values: CDR1 SGHNT, CDR2 YYREEE (reference sequence). V was trimmed by 4 bases and J by 2 bases, leaving 12 bases between them. CDR3 size: 14 residues. CDR3 in DNA: TGTGCCAGCAGCGACCCGGCAGCCAACACTGAAGCTTTCTTT. It yields the protein CASSDPAANTEAFF.

J is TRBJ2-1 and V is TRBV5-1, with TRBD2 identical over 7 bases. V lost 3 bases, J lost 3 bases, and 21 bases stayed unmatched. The length of the CDR3 is 20 residues. Germline values: CDR1 SGHRS, CDR2 YFSETQ. Here the CDR3 DNA reads TGCGCCAGCAGCTCCAGCCGGGACTACCTAAATACGGGGTACTACAATGAGCAGTTCTTC. Translated: CASSSSRDYLNTGYYNEQFF. Using reference TRBV5-1 and TRBJ2-1 for the parts outside the CDR3, the full variable domain is KAGVTQTPRYLIKTRGQQVTLSCSPISGHRSVSWYQQTPGQGLQFLFEYFSETQRNKGNFPGRFSGRQFSNSRSEMNVSTLELGDSALYLCASSSSRDYLNTGYYNEQFFGPGTRLTVL.

The rearrangement uses TRBV28 and TRBJ2-2, with D possibly being TRBD1 (6 bases). The V end was cut by 8 bases, the J end by 1 base, with 17 bases between. The V gene's germline CDR1 is MDHEN and CDR2 SYDVKM. The length of the CDR3 is 16 residues. Here the CDR3 DNA reads TGTGCCAGCGGAACGTCGTGGACAGAGAACACCGGGGAGCTGTTTTTT. Amino acid sequence: CASGTSWTENTGELFF.

The chain uses TRBV2 and TRBJ2-7; 12 bases line up with TRBD2. The CDR3 covers 15 residues. V gave up 11 bases and J gave up 0 bases; unmatched junction bases: 8. CDR1 and CDR2 from the germline V gene are SNHLY and FYNNEI. The CDR3 coding sequence is TGTGCCTGCAAGGAGACTAGCGGGAGCTCCTACGAGCAGTACTTC. The encoded protein is CACKETSGSSYEQYF.